This T cell receptor beta chain was identified in a study of shared clonotypes between healthy human individuals. Comment on this clone: Antigen: not known.

Method: immunoSEQ multiplex PCR; TCRdb's copy keeps in-frame clones and lacks some. The sample lists 1.6 million or so clones, just under 99% seen once, with about 0.4% in the top ten. General study points: What naive subsets generally showed was a larger estimated richness than memory subsets showed.

Study donors comprised healthy, HIV-negative adults devoid of recent acute infection or vaccination. The CDR3 is 15 residues long. V dropped 6 bases and J dropped 5 bases, with 20 bases sitting between them. The germline V gene encodes CDR1 SNHLY and CDR2 FYNNEI. This clonotype was obtained from a man under 40 in good health. This rearrangement joins TRBV2 to TRBJ2-7, with no clear D. Sequenced sample: naive CD4+ T cells sorted from blood. Subset meaning: CD45RA+ positively selected. The CDR3 DNA sequence: TGTGCCAGCAGGGAAACCGGAGCCCTCTTTGACGAGCAGTACTTC. This sequence encodes CASRETGALFDEQYF.